The rows below give T cell receptor beta chains drawn from one sample of a study of blood T cell repertoires in COVID-19. Generated by immunoSEQ multiplex PCR, the TCRdb table keeps only in-frame clones and is missing some. The sample gives around 60,000 clones, about 89% of which show up once; more than 13% is in the top ten. The source material was peripheral blood. The receptor set was obtained from a woman aged 55-75 years with active COVID-19. The conserved cysteine and the conserved F or W are not part of the CDR3 here. Each record gives: D gene, V gene, J gene, CDR3 protein. A D gene is named only where the DNA matches it firmly.

TRBD2	TRBV7-9	TRBJ2-3	ASSQRGAGGPDTQY
TRBD1	TRBV5-4	TRBJ2-7	ASSIFGGKTGAEQY
TRBD2	TRBV4-2	TRBJ2-1	ASSQEVAGGPVYNEQF
TRBD2	TRBV3-1/TRBV3-2	TRBJ2-1	ASGPSGGVSYNEQF
TRBD2	TRBV10-3	TRBJ2-5	AISEWGTSGY
TRBD1	TRBV5-4	TRBJ1-2	ASSLVETGHGYT
-	TRBV3-1/TRBV3-2	TRBJ1-4	ASSPGRANEKLF
TRBD2	TRBV3-1/TRBV3-2	TRBJ2-5	ASSQAAGGFQETQY
-	TRBV9	TRBJ1-3	ASSVEEGVGNTIY
-	TRBV15	TRBJ1-5	ATSSTQNSNQPQH
-	TRBV5-1	TRBJ2-1	ASSLLGVNEQF
TRBD1	TRBV5-6	TRBJ2-7	ASTLRQGALVGYEQY
-	TRBV6-5	TRBJ2-7	ATTGAGGSYEQY
TRBD1	TRBV18	TRBJ2-7	ASRGQAPYEQY
-	TRBV9	TRBJ2-3	ASSVVAGDTQY
-	TRBV4-3	TRBJ2-1	ASSQDAPPSLSLKQF
-	TRBV7-9	TRBJ2-5	ASTGTPKETQY
-	TRBV7-9	TRBJ2-1	ASSTFMGHTHNEQF
TRBD2	TRBV7-8	TRBJ2-3	ASSPSSGGGTDTQY
TRBD1	TRBV19	TRBJ1-6	ASGVGQGNSPLH
-	TRBV2	TRBJ1-2	ASSSEGRNNYGYT
-	TRBV6-2/TRBV6-3	TRBJ2-2	ASSSSILWELF
TRBD2	TRBV9	TRBJ2-3	ASSPTSGITDTQY
-	TRBV7-9	TRBJ1-1	ASSLNLAEAF
-	TRBV11-1	TRBJ2-3	ASSLVGAGTDTQY
-	TRBV7-2	TRBJ1-2	ASSLGERLSTFRNYGYT
-	TRBV18	TRBJ1-6	ASSPQGDYNSPLH
-	TRBV3-1/TRBV3-2	TRBJ2-7	ASSNGPNYEQY
TRBD2	TRBV14	TRBJ2-7	ASSQEWSSGLYEQY
-	TRBV6-1	TRBJ2-7	ASSDVENYEQY
TRBD1	TRBV6-6	TRBJ1-1	ASSSTGGVDLTEAF
-	TRBV19	TRBJ1-5	ASRAPGSGNQPQH
-	TRBV5-1	TRBJ1-1	ASRPNLGDTEAF
-	TRBV29-1	TRBJ1-1	SVVSLDTEAF
-	TRBV5-4	TRBJ2-3	ASSLADGTQY
TRBD1	TRBV29-1	TRBJ1-1	SVGDSLYTEAF
-	TRBV11-2	TRBJ1-5	ASSLDLNQPQH
TRBD1	TRBV18	TRBJ1-1	ASSPEDREAF
-	TRBV5-3	TRBJ1-6	ARTTAVGFNSPLH
TRBD1	TRBV6-5	TRBJ1-6	ASSYAGQLSPLH
-	TRBV15	TRBJ2-7	ATSRDPYPPSSSYEQY
TRBD1	TRBV18	TRBJ1-2	ASSPEAGGDYGYT
-	TRBV5-6	TRBJ2-6	ASSTGSSGANVLT
TRBD1	TRBV2	TRBJ1-2	ASSEAGTGTYGYT
-	TRBV2	TRBJ1-1	ASRAGHSNTEAF
TRBD1	TRBV5-1	TRBJ2-5	ASSTPTGAETQY
-	TRBV3-1/TRBV3-2	TRBJ1-2	ASSQGRYGYT
TRBD1	TRBV19	TRBJ1-2	ASSIGTGFYGYT
TRBD2	TRBV25-1	TRBJ2-1	ASSPGGSGDYNEQF
-	TRBV29-1	TRBJ1-2	SVGGSYGYT
TRBD2	TRBV7-9	TRBJ2-7	ASSPGGRYEQY
-	TRBV3-1/TRBV3-2	TRBJ1-3	ASSQVGRTSGNTIY
TRBD1	TRBV5-1	TRBJ1-5	ASSSGTGGNNQPQH
TRBD1	TRBV10-3	TRBJ1-1	AIRGTVNLEAF
TRBD1	TRBV6-5	TRBJ1-2	ASRPRDREFDGYT
-	TRBV4-1	TRBJ1-4	ASSQVQSPSEKLF
-	TRBV6-6	TRBJ2-2	ASSKSLGGRDGELF